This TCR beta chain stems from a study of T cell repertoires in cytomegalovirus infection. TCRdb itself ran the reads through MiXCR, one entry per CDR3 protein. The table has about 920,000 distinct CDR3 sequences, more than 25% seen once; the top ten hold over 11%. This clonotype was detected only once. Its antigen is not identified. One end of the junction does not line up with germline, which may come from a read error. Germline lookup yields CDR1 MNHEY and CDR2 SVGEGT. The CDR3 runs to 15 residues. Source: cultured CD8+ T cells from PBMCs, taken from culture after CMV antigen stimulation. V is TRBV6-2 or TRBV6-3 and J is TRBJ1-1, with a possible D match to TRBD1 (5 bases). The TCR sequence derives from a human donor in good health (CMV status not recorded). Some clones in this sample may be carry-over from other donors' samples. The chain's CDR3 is CASSHTGQKDTVAFF. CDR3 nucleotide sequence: TGTGCCAGCAGCCACACGGGGCAGAAAGACACTGTAGCTTTCTTT.